This TCR beta chain was documented in a study of metastatic and nonmetastatic thyroid tumors. From germline, CDR1 is DFQATT and CDR2 SNEGSKA (reference sequence). This CDR3 contains 14 residues. V was cut by 6 bases and J by 1 base, with 15 bases left in between. Thyroid surgery was preceded by no treatment in any patient. TCRdb recomputed clones from the PCR reads via MiXCR. The sample holds 43,000 or so clones, less than 5% seen once. The sample holds many counts of this clone. The TCR originated in a female donor with papillary thyroid cancer or a benign thyroid nodule (not recorded which). Some clones in this sample may be carry-over from other donors' samples. Material for sequencing was blood. The genes are TRBV20-1 and TRBJ2-5; the D gene could be TRBD1 or TRBD2 (5 bases each). DNA of the CDR3: TGCAGTGCGGAAAGTGGGACCATCCAAGAGACCCAGTACTTC. Residues: CSAESGTIQETQYF.